The 9 T cell receptor beta chains below all came from one sample that was sequenced in a study of T cell repertoires in ileal Crohn's disease (dated by TCRdb to about 2019). What this sample's time point label stands for: neoterminal ileum biopsy at postoperative endoscopy, about 6 months after surgery. The library was generated by the immunoSEQ multiplex PCR assay. This is the immuneACCESS table as TCRdb keeps it, with only in-frame sequences that have V and J called. A part of the clones is gone; compared with another copy, unresolved V genes explain less than half, and the rest is unexplained. Present in this sample are more than 3,500 clones, just over 70% of which were seen just once. The leading ten clones occupy less than 10% of the sample. Sequencing used ileal tissue. The origin of the receptors is an adult with Crohn's disease.

The chain employs TRBV30 and TRBJ1-2, with D unclear. From germline, CDR1 is GTSNPN and CDR2 SVGIG (reference sequence). The ends were cut back, 7 bases at V and 2 bases at J, with 2 bases in the middle. This CDR3 spans 9 amino acids. The CDR3 sequence: CASNYGYTF. For the CDR3, the DNA is TGTGCCTCGAACTATGGCTACACCTTC.

The chain employs TRBV5-6 and TRBJ2-1; D is perhaps TRBD1 (6 bases). Trimming left V 0 bases short and J 6 bases short, with 7 bases between. Germline CDR1 reads SGHDT; CDR2 reads YYEEEE. The CDR3 runs to 13 residues. CDR3 amino acids: CASSLDRVNEQFF. CDR3 DNA sequence: TGTGCCAGCAGCTTGGACAGGGTCAATGAGCAGTTCTTC.

The chain carries TRBV9 and TRBJ2-3; 11 positions agree with TRBD2. CDR1 and CDR2 (germline): SGDLS, YYNGEE. This CDR3 spans 17 amino acids. V dropped 0 bases and J dropped 4; count of bases not matched to a gene: 7. Here the CDR3 DNA reads TGTGCCAGCAGCGTAGGGATTAGCGGGGGGGCGTCAGATACGCAGTATTTT. Translation gives CASSVGISGGASDTQYF.

The chain links TRBV6-1 to TRBJ2-1, with 8 positions matching TRBD2. The V segment lost 5 bases and the J segment 4 bases; nucleotides outside the gene matches: 7. The CDR3 has 15 residues. CDR1 MNHNS and CDR2 SASEGT come from the germline V gene. The CDR3 loop is CASSPGGGEYNEQFF. The CDR3 DNA reads as TGTGCCAGCAGTCCCGGGGGGGGCGAGTACAATGAGCAGTTCTTC.

V is TRBV7-9 and J is TRBJ2-2, with 13 bases identical to TRBD2. The CDR3 has 16 amino acids. CDR1 and CDR2 from the germline V gene are SEHNR and FQNEAQ (reference sequence). V shed 3 bases, J shed 5 bases, and the junction held 3 bases outside the gene matches. CDR3: CASSFPGLAGTGELFF. The CDR3 DNA is TGTGCCAGCAGCTTCCCGGGACTAGCGGGAACCGGGGAGCTGTTTTTT.

The J gene is TRBJ2-1, the V gene TRBV19; tentatively, D is TRBD2 (5 bases). The CDR3 totals 11 residues. The ends were cut back, 9 bases at V and 3 bases at J, with 6 bases in the middle. Germline V gives CDR1 LNHDA, CDR2 SQIVND (reference sequence). The CDR3 DNA reads TGTGCCAGCGGGGTCTACAATGAGCAGTTCTTC. Amino acid sequence: CASGVYNEQFF.

The chain employs TRBV11-3 and TRBJ2-6; 9 positions match TRBD1. Looked up from germline, CDR1 is SGHNT and CDR2 is YENEEA. This CDR3 has 18 residues. The trim removed 6 bases at V and 0 bases at J, leaving 9 bases unmatched. CDR3 protein: CASRPPGTGYSGANVLTF. The CDR3 DNA reads TGTGCCAGCAGACCTCCCGGGACAGGGTACTCTGGGGCCAACGTCCTGACTTTC.

This clone has only one observation. This chain uses TRBV9 with TRBJ2-3, with TRBD2 matching 9 bases. CDR3 length equals 13 residues. Germline CDR1 SGDLS, CDR2 YYNGEE. V shed 0 bases, J shed 12 bases, and the junction held 5 bases outside the gene matches. The CDR3 sequence: CASSVELAGVQYF. The DNA of the CDR3 is TGTGCCAGCAGCGTAGAATTAGCGGGGGTCCAGTATTTT.

This chain connects TRBV27 to TRBJ1-5, with a possible D match to TRBD1 (5 bases). Germline V gene data show CDR1 as MNHEY and CDR2 as SMNVEV (reference sequence). The CDR3 totals 14 residues. With 3 bases removed from V and 1 base from J, the gap between germline ends came to 7 bases. CDR3 in amino acids: CASSFRESNQPQHF. CDR3 DNA: TGTGCCAGCAGTTTCAGGGAAAGCAATCAGCCCCAGCATTTT.